The source of this TCR beta chain is a study of blood T cell dynamics during melanoma immunotherapy. Time point denoted: week 3, after first cycle of checkpoint inhibitor. Profiled with immunoSEQ multiplex PCR; TCRdb holds only in-frame clones, not every one. The table lists about 10,000 clones, approximately 80% of them singletons. The CDR3 consists of 15 residues. The V gene's germline CDR1 is MGHRA and CDR2 YSYEKL. Trimming took off 4 bases at V and 2 bases at J, with 15 bases between the two ends. This clonotype originated in a human donor with melanoma. The chain joins TRBV4-1 to TRBJ2-7, with D perhaps TRBD2 (6 bases). Sequencing used blood, obtained from a patient treated with checkpoint blockade. The DNA of the CDR3 is TGCGCCAGCAGCCCAAATCGGGACTCAACCTACGAGCAGTACTTC. This gives the protein CASSPNRDSTYEQYF.